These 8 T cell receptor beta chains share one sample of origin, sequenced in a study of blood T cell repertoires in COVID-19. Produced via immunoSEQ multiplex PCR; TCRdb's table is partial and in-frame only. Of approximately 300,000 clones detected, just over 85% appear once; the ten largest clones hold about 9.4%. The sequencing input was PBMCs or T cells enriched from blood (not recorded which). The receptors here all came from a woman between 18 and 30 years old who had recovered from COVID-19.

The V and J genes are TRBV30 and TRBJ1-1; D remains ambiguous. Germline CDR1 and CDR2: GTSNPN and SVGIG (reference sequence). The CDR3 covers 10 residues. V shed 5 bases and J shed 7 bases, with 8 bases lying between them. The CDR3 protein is CAWETYEAFF. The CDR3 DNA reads TGTGCCTGGGAAACCTATGAAGCTTTCTTT.

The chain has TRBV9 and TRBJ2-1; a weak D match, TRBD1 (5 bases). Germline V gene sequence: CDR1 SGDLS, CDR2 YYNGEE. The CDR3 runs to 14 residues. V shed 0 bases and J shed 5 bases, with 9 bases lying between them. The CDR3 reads CASSVVPDNNEQFF. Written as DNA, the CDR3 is TGTGCCAGCAGCGTAGTACCGGACAACAATGAGCAGTTCTTC. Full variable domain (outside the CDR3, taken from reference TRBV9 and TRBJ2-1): DSGVTQTPKHLITATGQRVTLRCSPRSGDLSVYWYQQSLDQGLQFLIQYYNGEERAKGNILERFSAQQFPDLHSELNLSSLELGDSALYFCASSVVPDNNEQFFGPGTRLTVL.

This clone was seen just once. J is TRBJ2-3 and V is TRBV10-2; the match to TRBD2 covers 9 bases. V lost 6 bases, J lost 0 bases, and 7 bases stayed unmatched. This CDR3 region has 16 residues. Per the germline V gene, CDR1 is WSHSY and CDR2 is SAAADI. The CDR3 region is CASRPAGGISTDTQYF. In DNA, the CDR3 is TGCGCCAGCAGGCCAGCGGGGGGAATCAGCACAGATACGCAGTATTTT.

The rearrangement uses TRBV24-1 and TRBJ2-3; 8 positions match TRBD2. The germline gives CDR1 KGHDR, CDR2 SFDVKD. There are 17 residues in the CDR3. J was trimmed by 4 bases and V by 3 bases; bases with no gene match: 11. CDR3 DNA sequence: TGTGCCACCAGTGATACTGGGAATAGCGGGACCGCAGATACGCAGTATTTT. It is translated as CATSDTGNSGTADTQYF.

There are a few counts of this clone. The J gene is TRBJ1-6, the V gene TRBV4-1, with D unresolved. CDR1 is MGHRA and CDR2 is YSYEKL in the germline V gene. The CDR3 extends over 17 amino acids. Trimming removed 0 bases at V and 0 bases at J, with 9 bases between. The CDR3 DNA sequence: TGCGCCAGCAGCCAAGATCCCCTCAGCTCCTATAATTCACCCCTCCACTTT. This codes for CASSQDPLSSYNSPLHF.

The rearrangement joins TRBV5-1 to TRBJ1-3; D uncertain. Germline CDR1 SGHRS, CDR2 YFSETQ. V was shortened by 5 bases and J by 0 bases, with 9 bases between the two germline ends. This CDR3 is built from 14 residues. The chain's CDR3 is CASSYDNSGNTIYF. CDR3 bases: TGCGCCAGCAGTTACGACAACTCTGGAAACACCATATATTTT. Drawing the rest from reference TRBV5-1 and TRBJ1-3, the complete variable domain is KAGVTQTPRYLIKTRGQQVTLSCSPISGHRSVSWYQQTPGQGLQFLFEYFSETQRNKGNFPGRFSGRQFSNSRSEMNVSTLELGDSALYLCASSYDNSGNTIYFGEGSWLTVV.

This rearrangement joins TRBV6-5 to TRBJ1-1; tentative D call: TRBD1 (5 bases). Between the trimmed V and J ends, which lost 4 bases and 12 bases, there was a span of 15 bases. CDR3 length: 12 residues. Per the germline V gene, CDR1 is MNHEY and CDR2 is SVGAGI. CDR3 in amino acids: CASSLGGSQPFF. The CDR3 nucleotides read TGTGCCAGCAGTTTGGGGGGGAGCCAGCCTTTCTTT.

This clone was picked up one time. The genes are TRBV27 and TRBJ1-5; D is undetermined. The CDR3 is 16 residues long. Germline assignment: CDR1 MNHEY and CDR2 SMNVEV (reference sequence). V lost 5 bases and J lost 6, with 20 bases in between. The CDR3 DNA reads TGTGCCAGCAGTCCCGGACCGTGGACGGGGAGTCAGCCCCAGCATTTT. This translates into CASSPGPWTGSQPQHF.